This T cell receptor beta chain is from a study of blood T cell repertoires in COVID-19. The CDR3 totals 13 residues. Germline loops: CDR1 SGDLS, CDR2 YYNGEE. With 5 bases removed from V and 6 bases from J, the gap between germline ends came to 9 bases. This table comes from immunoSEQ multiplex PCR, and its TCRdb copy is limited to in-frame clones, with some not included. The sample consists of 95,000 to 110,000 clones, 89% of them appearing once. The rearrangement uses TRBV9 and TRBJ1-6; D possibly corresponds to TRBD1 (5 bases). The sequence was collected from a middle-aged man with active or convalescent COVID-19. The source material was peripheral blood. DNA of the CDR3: TGTGCCAGCAGTGTGCAGGGTAATTCACCCCTCCACTTT. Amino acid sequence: CASSVQGNSPLHF.